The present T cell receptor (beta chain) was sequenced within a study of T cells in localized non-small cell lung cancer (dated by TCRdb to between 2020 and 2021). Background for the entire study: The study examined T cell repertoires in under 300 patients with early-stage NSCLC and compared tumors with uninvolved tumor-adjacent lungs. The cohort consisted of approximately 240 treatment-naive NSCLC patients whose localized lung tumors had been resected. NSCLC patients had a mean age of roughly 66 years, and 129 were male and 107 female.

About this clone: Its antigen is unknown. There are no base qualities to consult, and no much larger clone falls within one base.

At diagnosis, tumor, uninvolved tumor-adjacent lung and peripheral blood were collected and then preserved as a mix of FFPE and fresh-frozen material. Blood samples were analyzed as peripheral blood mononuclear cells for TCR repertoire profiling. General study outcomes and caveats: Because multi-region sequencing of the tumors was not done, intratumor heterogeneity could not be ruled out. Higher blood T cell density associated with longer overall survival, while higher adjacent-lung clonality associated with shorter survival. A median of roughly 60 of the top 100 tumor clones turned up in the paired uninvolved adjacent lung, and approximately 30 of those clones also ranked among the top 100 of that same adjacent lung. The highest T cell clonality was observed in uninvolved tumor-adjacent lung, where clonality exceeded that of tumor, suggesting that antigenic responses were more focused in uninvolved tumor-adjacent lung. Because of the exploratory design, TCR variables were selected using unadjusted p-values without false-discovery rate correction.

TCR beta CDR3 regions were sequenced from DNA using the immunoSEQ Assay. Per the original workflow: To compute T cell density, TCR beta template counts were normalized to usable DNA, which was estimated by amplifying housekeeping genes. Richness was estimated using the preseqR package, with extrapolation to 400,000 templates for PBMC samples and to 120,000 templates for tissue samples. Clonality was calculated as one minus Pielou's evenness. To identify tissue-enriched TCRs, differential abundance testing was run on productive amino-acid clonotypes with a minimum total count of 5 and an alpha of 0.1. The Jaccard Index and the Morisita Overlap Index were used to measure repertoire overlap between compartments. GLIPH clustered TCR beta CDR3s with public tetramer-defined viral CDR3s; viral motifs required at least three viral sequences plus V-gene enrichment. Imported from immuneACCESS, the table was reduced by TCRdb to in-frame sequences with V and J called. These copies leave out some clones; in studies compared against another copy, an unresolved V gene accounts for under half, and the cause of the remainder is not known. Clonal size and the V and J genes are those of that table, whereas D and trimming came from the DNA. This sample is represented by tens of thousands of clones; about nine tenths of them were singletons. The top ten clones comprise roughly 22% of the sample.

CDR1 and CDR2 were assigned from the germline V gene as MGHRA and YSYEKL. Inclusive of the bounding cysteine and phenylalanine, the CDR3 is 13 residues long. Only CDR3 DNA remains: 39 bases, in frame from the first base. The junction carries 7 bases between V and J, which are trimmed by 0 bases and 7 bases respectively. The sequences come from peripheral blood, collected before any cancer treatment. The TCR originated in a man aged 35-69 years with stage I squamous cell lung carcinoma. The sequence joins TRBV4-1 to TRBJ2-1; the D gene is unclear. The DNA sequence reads TGCGCCAGCAGCCAAGAACAAGGGAATGAGCAGTTCTTC. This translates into CASSQEQGNEQFF.